The T cell receptor (beta chain) under discussion was sequenced for a study of CD8 T cells in Susac syndrome. This clonotype was detected once. CDR1 is SEHNR and CDR2 is FQNEAQ in the germline V gene (reference sequence). Trimming pared 5 bases from V and 4 bases from J, leaving 18 bases between. The CDR3 is 16 amino acids. Random-hexamer reverse transcription was applied to 0.5 to 1 ug RNA. Amplification of TCR beta CDR3 spanned 54 Vbeta and 13 Jbeta via immunoSEQ multiplex PCR. TCRdb ran MiXCR on the immunoSEQ multiplex PCR reads and lists one entry per CDR3 protein. The sample contains tens of thousands of distinct CDR3 sequences, over 90% of which appear only once.

The sequence came from a human donor with Susac syndrome. Sequencing used CD4+ T cells from PBMCs. This chain links TRBV7-9 with TRBJ1-5; TRBD1 might be the D (6 bases). Here the CDR3 DNA reads TGTGCCAGCAGCCGCGGGACACCCTTAAGAAATCAGCCCCAGCATTTT. It specifies CASSRGTPLRNQPQHF. Supplemented by reference TRBV7-9 and TRBJ1-5, the full variable domain reads DTGVSQNPRHKITKRGQNVTFRCDPISEHNRLYWYRQTLGQGPEFLTYFQNEAQLEKSRLLSDRFSAERPKGSFSTLEIQRTEQGDSAMYLCASSRGTPLRNQPQHFGDGTRLSIL.